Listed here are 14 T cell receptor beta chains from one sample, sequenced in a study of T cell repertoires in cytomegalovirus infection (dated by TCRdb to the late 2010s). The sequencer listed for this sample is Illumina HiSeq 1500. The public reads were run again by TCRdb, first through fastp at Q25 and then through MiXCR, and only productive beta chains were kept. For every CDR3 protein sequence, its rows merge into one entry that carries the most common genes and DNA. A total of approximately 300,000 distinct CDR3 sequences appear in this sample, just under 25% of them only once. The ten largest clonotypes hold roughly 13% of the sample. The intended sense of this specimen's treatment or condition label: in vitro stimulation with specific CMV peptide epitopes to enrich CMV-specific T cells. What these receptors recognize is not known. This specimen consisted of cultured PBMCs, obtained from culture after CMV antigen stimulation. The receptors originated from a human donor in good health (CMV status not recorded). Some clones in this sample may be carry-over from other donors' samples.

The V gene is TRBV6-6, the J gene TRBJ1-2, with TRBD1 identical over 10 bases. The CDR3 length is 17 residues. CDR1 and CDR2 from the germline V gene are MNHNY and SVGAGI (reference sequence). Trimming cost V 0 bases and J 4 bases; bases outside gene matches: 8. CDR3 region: CASSYSRGTGEGYGYTF. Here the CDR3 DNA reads TGTGCCAGCAGTTACTCGAGGGGGACAGGGGAAGGCTATGGCTACACCTTC.

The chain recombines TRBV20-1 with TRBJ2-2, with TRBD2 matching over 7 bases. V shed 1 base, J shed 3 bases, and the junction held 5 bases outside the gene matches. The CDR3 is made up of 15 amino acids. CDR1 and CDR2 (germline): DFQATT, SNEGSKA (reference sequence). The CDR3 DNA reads TGCAGTGCTAGAGGGGGGGGAGCCGACACCGGGGAGCTGTTTTTT. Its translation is CSARGGGADTGELFF.

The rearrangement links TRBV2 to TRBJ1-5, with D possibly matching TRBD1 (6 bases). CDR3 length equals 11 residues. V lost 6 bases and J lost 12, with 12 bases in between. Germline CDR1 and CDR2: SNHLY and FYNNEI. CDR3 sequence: CASSLTGLQHF. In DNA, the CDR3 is TGTGCCAGCAGCCTGACAGGACTCCAGCATTTT.

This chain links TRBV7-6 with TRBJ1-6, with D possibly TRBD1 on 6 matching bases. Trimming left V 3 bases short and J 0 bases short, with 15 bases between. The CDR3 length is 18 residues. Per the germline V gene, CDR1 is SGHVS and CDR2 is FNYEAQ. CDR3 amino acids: CASSFQQGRRSYNSPLHF. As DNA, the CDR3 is TGTGCCAGCAGCTTTCAACAGGGAAGGCGCTCCTATAATTCACCCCTCCACTTT.

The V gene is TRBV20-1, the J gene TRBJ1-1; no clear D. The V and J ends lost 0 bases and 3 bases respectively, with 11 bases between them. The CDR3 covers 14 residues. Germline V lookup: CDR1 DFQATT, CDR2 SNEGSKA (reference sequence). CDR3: CSARDPLRDTEAFF. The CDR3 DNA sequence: TGCAGTGCTAGAGACCCACTTCGGGACACTGAAGCTTTCTTT.

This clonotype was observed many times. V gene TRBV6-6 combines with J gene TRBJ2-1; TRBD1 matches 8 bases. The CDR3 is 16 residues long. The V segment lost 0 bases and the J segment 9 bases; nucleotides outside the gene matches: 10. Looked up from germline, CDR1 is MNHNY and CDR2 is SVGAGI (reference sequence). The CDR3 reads CASSYSSQGARSEQFF. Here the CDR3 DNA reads TGTGCCAGCAGTTACTCGAGCCAGGGGGCCCGATCTGAGCAGTTCTTC.

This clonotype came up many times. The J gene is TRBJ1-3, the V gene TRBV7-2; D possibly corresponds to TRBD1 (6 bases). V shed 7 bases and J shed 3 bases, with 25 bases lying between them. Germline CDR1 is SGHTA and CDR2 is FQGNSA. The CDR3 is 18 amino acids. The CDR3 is CASTQLPGAYRYGNTIYF. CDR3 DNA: TGTGCCAGCACCCAACTTCCGGGGGCTTATAGATATGGAAACACCATATATTTT.

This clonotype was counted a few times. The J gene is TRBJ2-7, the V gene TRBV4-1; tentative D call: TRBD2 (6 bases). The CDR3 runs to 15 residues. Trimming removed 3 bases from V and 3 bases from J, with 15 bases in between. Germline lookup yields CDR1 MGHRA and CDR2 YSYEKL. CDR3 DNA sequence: TGCGCCAGCAGCCAGGGGGGACTCCGGGACTACGAGCAGTACTTC. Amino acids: CASSQGGLRDYEQYF.

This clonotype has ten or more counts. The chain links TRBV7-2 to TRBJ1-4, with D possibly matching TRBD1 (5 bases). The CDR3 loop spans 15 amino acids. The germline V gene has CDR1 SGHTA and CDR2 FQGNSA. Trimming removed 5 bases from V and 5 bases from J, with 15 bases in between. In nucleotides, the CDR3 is TGTGCCAGCAGCGAAACCAGGGTTCTAAATGAAAAACTGTTTTTT. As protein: CASSETRVLNEKLFF.

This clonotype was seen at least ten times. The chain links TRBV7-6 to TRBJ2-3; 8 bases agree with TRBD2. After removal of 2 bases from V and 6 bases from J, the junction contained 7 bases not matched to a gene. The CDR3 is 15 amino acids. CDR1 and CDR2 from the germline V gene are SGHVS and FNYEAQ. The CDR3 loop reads CASSLRVAGIDTQYF. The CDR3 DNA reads TGTGCCAGCAGCTTAAGAGTAGCGGGAATTGATACGCAGTATTTT. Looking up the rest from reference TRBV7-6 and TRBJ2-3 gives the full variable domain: GAGVSQSPRYKVTKRGQDVALRCDPISGHVSLYWYRQALGQGPEFLTYFNYEAQQDKSGLPNDRFSAERPEGSISTLTIQRTEQRDSAMYRCASSLRVAGIDTQYFGPGTRLTVL.

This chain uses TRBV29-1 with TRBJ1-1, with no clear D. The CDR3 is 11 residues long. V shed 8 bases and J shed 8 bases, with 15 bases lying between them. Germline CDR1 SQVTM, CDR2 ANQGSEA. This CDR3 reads CSPLTASEAFF. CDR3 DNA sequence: TGCAGCCCATTGACGGCCTCCGAAGCTTTCTTT.

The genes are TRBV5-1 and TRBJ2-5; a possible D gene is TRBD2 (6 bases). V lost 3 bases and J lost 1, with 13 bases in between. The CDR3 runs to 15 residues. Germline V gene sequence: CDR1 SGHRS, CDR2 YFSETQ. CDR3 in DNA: TGCGCCAGCAGCTCCACGGGAGCCCCCCAAGAGACCCAGTACTTC. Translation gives CASSSTGAPQETQYF.

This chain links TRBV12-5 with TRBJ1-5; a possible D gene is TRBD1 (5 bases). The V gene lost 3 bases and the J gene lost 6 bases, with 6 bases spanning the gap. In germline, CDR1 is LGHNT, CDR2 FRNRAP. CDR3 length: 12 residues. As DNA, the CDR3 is TGTGCTAGTGGTTTAGGGGTTCAGCCCCAGCATTTT. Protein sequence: CASGLGVQPQHF. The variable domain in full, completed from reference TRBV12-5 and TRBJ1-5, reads DARVTQTPRHKVTEMGQEVTMRCQPILGHNTVFWYRQTMMQGLELLAYFRNRAPLDDSGMPKDRFSAEMPDATLATLKIQPSEPRDSAVYFCASGLGVQPQHFGDGTRLSIL.

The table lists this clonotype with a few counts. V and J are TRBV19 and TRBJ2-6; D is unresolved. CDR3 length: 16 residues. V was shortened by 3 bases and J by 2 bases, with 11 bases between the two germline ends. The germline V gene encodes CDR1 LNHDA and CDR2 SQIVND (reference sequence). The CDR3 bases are TGTGCCAGTAGTATTAGGGCTGGGACTGGGGCCAACGTCCTGACTTTC. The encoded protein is CASSIRAGTGANVLTF.